What follows is one TCR beta chain and its context. Its matching antigen is unknown. The data are from a study of chemoradiotherapy in HPV16-positive cancers. Per the germline V gene, CDR1 is LNHNV and CDR2 is YYDKDF (reference sequence). The CDR3 covers 15 residues. V was cut by 0 bases and J by 7 bases, with 16 bases left in between. TCRdb keeps only in-frame clones here, not all; method: immunoSEQ multiplex PCR. The sample has around 40,000 clones, 76% seen once. The study's findings and limits: During treatment, candidate HPV-specific clones and E7-related motifs expanded in tumor.

This receptor was taken from a human donor with HPV-associated anogenital cancer. The sequencing used blood, collected from a patient who underwent chemoradiotherapy. The chain couples TRBV15 to TRBJ2-7; a weak D match, TRBD2 (5 bases). CDR3 sequence (DNA): TGTGCCACCAGCAGAGATCCGGCGGTTCGCGGGGAGCAGTACTTC. Protein: CATSRDPAVRGEQYF.